One sample yielded the 8 T cell receptor beta chains listed below, sequenced in a study of control samples from healthy donors and cancer patients (dated by TCRdb to the early 2020s). Library construction relied on the immunoSEQ multiplex PCR assay. In TCRdb, the immuneACCESS table is reduced to in-frame sequences with V and J assigned. These tables do not hold every clone; where another copy was compared, an unresolved V gene accounts for under half, and the others remain unexplained. The table for this sample lists under 200,000 clones; 96% of them were counted only once. The leading ten clones occupy approximately 1% of the sample. Material for sequencing was blood. All receptors come from a woman aged 25 to 39 in good health.

The genes are TRBV30 and TRBJ1-2; D possibly corresponds to TRBD1 (6 bases). Germline lookup yields CDR1 GTSNPN and CDR2 SVGIG (reference sequence). V was shortened by 4 bases and J by 2 bases, with 17 bases between the two germline ends. This CDR3 has 15 residues. In DNA, the CDR3 is TGTGCCTGGACCCTAAGGTGGGGGGCAAACTATGGCTACACCTTC. Translation: CAWTLRWGANYGYTF.

V is TRBV25-1 and J is TRBJ2-2, with TRBD2 as a possible D gene (5 bases). Germline CDR1 is MGHDK and CDR2 is SYGVNS. Trimming shortened V by 6 bases and J by 4 bases, and 18 bases separated the two germline ends. This CDR3 contains 16 residues. The CDR3 sequence is CASSPGPQEGTGELFF. CDR3 in DNA: TGTGCCAGCAGCCCCGGACCTCAAGAGGGCACCGGGGAGCTGTTTTTT.

The CDR3 region has the DNA TGTGCCAGCAGTGACCCTCAAGCGGGGGGATTATACGAGCAGTACTTC. This codes for CASSDPQAGGLYEQYF. V and J are TRBV2 and TRBJ2-7; 9 bases fit TRBD2. V shed 3 bases and J 4 bases; nucleotides not matched to a gene: 10. This CDR3 region has 16 residues. Per the germline V gene, CDR1 is SNHLY and CDR2 is FYNNEI.

This clone was observed a single time. This sequence joins TRBV7-9 and TRBJ2-3, with D unclear. Germline V gene data show CDR1 as SEHNR and CDR2 as FQNEAQ (reference sequence). Trimming shortened V by 4 bases and J by 6 bases, and 8 bases separated the two germline ends. This CDR3 comprises 12 residues. CDR3 coding DNA: TGTGCCAGCAGCTCCCATGGGGATACGCAGTATTTT. This sequence encodes CASSSHGDTQYF.

The rearrangement links TRBV12-3 or TRBV12-4 to TRBJ2-7; D is undetermined. Trimming left V 3 bases short and J 1 base short, with 7 bases between. The CDR3 has 13 amino acids. Written as DNA, the CDR3 is TGTGCCAGCAGTTTTGGGGTATCCTACGAGCAGTACTTC. This translates into CASSFGVSYEQYF.

The rearrangement uses TRBV28 and TRBJ2-1; D unresolved. The CDR3 is 17 amino acids. The V gene lost 3 bases and the J gene lost 5 bases, with 20 bases spanning the gap. From germline, CDR1 is MDHEN and CDR2 SYDVKM. The CDR3 is CASSFSYSLAFNNEQFF. The CDR3 nucleotides read TGTGCCAGCAGTTTTAGTTACAGTTTGGCATTCAACAATGAGCAGTTCTTC.

This clone has only one observation. This rearrangement joins TRBV5-6 to TRBJ1-2; D gene ambiguous. Trimming stripped 3 bases from V and 7 bases from J, with 10 bases between. This CDR3 is 12 amino acids long. From germline, CDR1 is SGHDT and CDR2 YYEEEE. The CDR3 loop is CASSSQTLGYTF. The CDR3 bases are TGTGCCAGCAGCTCACAGACTCTTGGCTACACCTTC.

This sequence joins TRBV20-1 and TRBJ1-1; a possible D gene is TRBD1 (5 bases). The CDR3 runs to 11 residues. Germline V gene sequence: CDR1 DFQATT, CDR2 SNEGSKA (reference sequence). V was trimmed by 2 bases and J by 7 bases, leaving 8 bases between them. The CDR3 spells CSARRGFEAFF. DNA of the CDR3: TGCAGTGCTAGACGGGGGTTTGAAGCTTTCTTT.